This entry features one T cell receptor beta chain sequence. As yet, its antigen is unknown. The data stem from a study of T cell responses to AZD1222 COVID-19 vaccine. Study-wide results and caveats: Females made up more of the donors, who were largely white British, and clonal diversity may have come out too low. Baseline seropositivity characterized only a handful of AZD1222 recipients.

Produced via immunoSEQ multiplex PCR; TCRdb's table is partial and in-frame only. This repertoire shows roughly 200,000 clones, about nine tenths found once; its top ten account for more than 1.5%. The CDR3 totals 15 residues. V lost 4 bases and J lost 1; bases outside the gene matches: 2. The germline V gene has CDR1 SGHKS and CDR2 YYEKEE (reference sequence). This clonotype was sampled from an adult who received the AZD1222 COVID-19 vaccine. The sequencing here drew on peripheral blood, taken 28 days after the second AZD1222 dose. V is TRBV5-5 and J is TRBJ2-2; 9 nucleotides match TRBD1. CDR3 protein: CASSRDRVNTGELFF. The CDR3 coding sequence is TGTGCCAGCAGCCGGGACAGGGTGAACACCGGGGAGCTGTTTTTT.